A single sample gave rise to the 29 T cell receptor beta chains below, sequenced in a study of beta chain features in type 1 diabetes. TCRB transcripts that were expressed got sequenced, as all of the isolated RNA had been reverse transcribed. Using immunoSEQ multiplex PCR, the repertoire was profiled, and TCRdb retains in-frame clones only, with some absent. This repertoire shows around 330,000 clones, 11% found once; its top ten account for around 0.015%. What was sequenced was naive CD4+ T cells from blood. All receptors come from a woman in her twenties or thirties in good health.

A few counts support this clone. The chain recombines TRBV28 with TRBJ1-1; D is unclear. The CDR3 loop spans 13 amino acids. The V and J ends lost 6 bases and 1 base respectively, with 9 bases between them. CDR1 is MDHEN and CDR2 is SYDVKM in the germline V gene. The CDR3 DNA reads as TGTGCCAGCAGCTCACTATCGAACACTGAAGCTTTCTTT. Translating it yields CASSSLSNTEAFF.

This chain joins TRBV7-3 and TRBJ2-1, with 12 bases that match TRBD2. The CDR3 length is 17 residues. CDR1 is SGHTA and CDR2 is FQGTGA in the germline V gene. After removal of 0 bases from V and 5 bases from J, the junction contained 5 bases not matched to a gene. The CDR3 nucleotides read TGTGCCAGCAGCTTAACGAAGACTAGCGGGAGTAACAATGAGCAGTTCTTC. Translating gives CASSLTKTSGSNNEQFF.

The CDR3 nucleotides are TGTGCCAGCAGCTTAGGGTCACTACTGAACATTCAGTACTTC. It yields the protein CASSLGSLLNIQYF. The V and J genes are TRBV7-2 and TRBJ2-4; D gene ambiguous. Germline loops: CDR1 SGHTA, CDR2 FQGNSA. There are 14 residues in the CDR3. V was trimmed by 1 base and J by 7 bases, leaving 11 bases between them.

In this sample, this clone turned up many times. The CDR3 DNA sequence: TGCGCCAGCAGTCAATCGGGGAACGGGACAGGGACCTACGAGCAGTACTTC. Translating gives CASSQSGNGTGTYEQYF. The gene calls are TRBV23-1 and TRBJ2-7; TRBD1 aligns across 9 bases. TRBV23-1 is noted as an ORF with a role that remains uncertain. Germline trimming cut 0 bases from V and 2 bases from J; bases unmatched to any gene: 8. This CDR3 comprises 17 residues.

This clone appeared a few times. The rearrangement links TRBV30 to TRBJ2-7, with no clear D. The CDR3 consists of 16 residues. Germline V gene data show CDR1 as GTSNPN and CDR2 as SVGIG (reference sequence). V lost 2 bases to trimming and J lost 2 bases, with 19 bases between them. The CDR3 DNA is TGTGCCTGGAGTCCCTCTCGAACATTGTCAACCTACGAGCAGTACTTC. Translation: CAWSPSRTLSTYEQYF.

This clone occurred a few times. The rearrangement links TRBV6-6 to TRBJ2-7; 8 positions agree with TRBD1. The CDR3 extends over 14 amino acids. The V gene's germline CDR1 is MNHNY and CDR2 SVGAGI (reference sequence). V lost 5 bases and J lost 5; bases outside the gene matches: 8. Here the CDR3 DNA reads TGTGCCAGCAGTCCCGCAGGGGGCAAACACGAGCAGTACTTC. This codes for CASSPAGGKHEQYF.

V usage is TRBV29-1 and J usage is TRBJ2-2, with D perhaps matching TRBD1 (5 bases). The germline gives CDR1 SQVTM, CDR2 ANQGSEA. This CDR3 spans 13 amino acids. Trimming left V 1 base short and J 5 bases short, with 8 bases between. The CDR3 region has the DNA TGCAGCGTTGAAGGTTCAGGGACCGGGGAGCTGTTTTTT. It is translated as CSVEGSGTGELFF.

This clone came up a few times. This chain connects TRBV7-8 to TRBJ1-5; D is unclear. V lost 4 bases to trimming and J lost 0 bases, with 13 bases between them. The CDR3 has 16 amino acids. Germline CDR1 SGHVS, CDR2 FQNEAQ. The CDR3, as DNA: TGTGCCAGCAGCTCAAGGCCCGGGAATAGCAATCAGCCCCAGCATTTT. Translating gives CASSSRPGNSNQPQHF.

About this clone: At one boundary the junction diverges from the germline segment, which might be a read error. The DNA of the CDR3 is TGTGCTAGCAGCGCAGGACTAGCGGGGGCCTACGAGCAGTACTTC. Translation: CASSAGLAGAYEQYF. This chain connects TRBV7-7 to TRBJ2-7, with 13 bases fitting TRBD2. The germline V gene has CDR1 SSHAT and CDR2 FNYEAQ (reference sequence). The CDR3 runs to 15 residues.

This clone turned up a few times. The chain recombines TRBV4-1 with TRBJ2-3; 14 nucleotides agree with TRBD2. This CDR3 region has 18 residues. V lost 4 bases, J lost 3 bases, and 9 bases stayed unmatched. Per germline, CDR1 MGHRA and CDR2 YSYEKL. As DNA, the CDR3 is TGCGCCAGCAGCCCACTCGCCGGACTAGCGGGAGGAACAGATACGCAGTATTTT. Translated, it gives CASSPLAGLAGGTDTQYF.

The V call is TRBV29-1, the J call TRBJ2-1; 7 bases agree with TRBD1. The ends lost 3 bases at V and 4 bases at J; junction bases unmatched: 9. Germline CDR1 SQVTM, CDR2 ANQGSEA. The CDR3 totals 15 residues. In nucleotides, the CDR3 is TGCAGCGTTGAGCCTCCCCCGGGACAGTACAATGAGCAGTTCTTC. Encoded protein: CSVEPPPGQYNEQFF.

This clone showed up just a few times. V usage is TRBV28 and J usage is TRBJ2-7; D unresolved. Between the trimmed V and J ends, which lost 2 bases and 0 bases, there was a span of 11 bases. The CDR3 is 15 residues long. The germline V gene has CDR1 MDHEN and CDR2 SYDVKM. The CDR3 spells CASSLGLPSSYEQYF. In nucleotides, the CDR3 is TGTGCCAGCAGTTTAGGTCTTCCGAGCTCCTACGAGCAGTACTTC.

This clone was seen only a few times. The V and J genes are TRBV29-1 and TRBJ2-3; 10 bases map to TRBD2. Trimming at V came to 3 bases and at J to 3 bases, leaving 12 bases not matched to a gene. Germline CDR1 and CDR2: SQVTM and ANQGSEA. The CDR3 length is 17 residues. The chain's CDR3 is CSVDEREGLKVTDTQYF. The CDR3 bases are TGCAGCGTTGATGAGCGGGAGGGCCTGAAGGTAACAGATACGCAGTATTTT.

There are a few counts of this clone. In the same sample, other DNA sequences code for this CDR3. The genes are TRBV7-9 and TRBJ1-2; a possible D gene is TRBD1 (6 bases). Trimming stripped 3 bases from V and 6 bases from J, with 11 bases between. Germline V gives CDR1 SEHNR, CDR2 FQNEAQ (reference sequence). The CDR3 contains 13 residues. The DNA for the CDR3 is TGTGCCAGCAGCTTGGACGGGGGGCATGGCTACACCTTC. Translated, it gives CASSLDGGHGYTF.

The V gene is TRBV2, the J gene TRBJ2-5, with D maybe TRBD2 (6 bases). The CDR3 contains 11 residues. V gave up 6 bases and J gave up 4 bases, with 6 bases separating them. From germline, CDR1 is SNHLY and CDR2 FYNNEI. CDR3 amino acids: CASSGGETQYF. The CDR3 region has the DNA TGTGCCAGCAGCGGGGGAGAGACCCAGTACTTC.

J is TRBJ2-3 and V is TRBV7-3, with a weak D call TRBD2 (5 bases). V lost 5 bases to trimming and J lost 0 bases, with 12 bases between them. The CDR3 is 15 residues long. The V gene's germline CDR1 is SGHTA and CDR2 FQGTGA. The CDR3 sequence is CASSRTATSTDTQYF. The DNA for the CDR3 is TGTGCCAGCAGCCGGACTGCAACTAGCACAGATACGCAGTATTTT.

At least ten counts were recorded for this clone. The chain uses TRBV5-4 and TRBJ2-1, with D perhaps matching TRBD1 (6 bases). The V end lost 5 bases, the J end lost 2 bases, and 11 bases lay between the germline ends. The CDR3 runs 14 residues. Germline lookup yields CDR1 SGHNT and CDR2 YYREEE (reference sequence). Here the CDR3 reads CASRGADTYNEQFF. The CDR3 DNA reads as TGTGCCAGCAGGGGGGCGGATACCTACAATGAGCAGTTCTTC.

The chain uses TRBV2 and TRBJ1-2; D might be TRBD1 (6 bases). The CDR3 is 13 amino acids. CDR1 and CDR2 from the germline V gene are SNHLY and FYNNEI. The V gene lost 6 bases and the J gene lost 6 bases, with 14 bases spanning the gap. The DNA of the CDR3 is TGTGCCAGCAGGGCGACAGGTGAGGATGGCTACACCTTC. Its translation: CASRATGEDGYTF.

This clone came up once. The CDR3 protein is CASRTQEAFF. Written as DNA, the CDR3 is TGTGCCAGCAGAACTCAAGAAGCTTTCTTT. The chain employs TRBV28 and TRBJ1-1, with no clear D. The germline V gene has CDR1 MDHEN and CDR2 SYDVKM. The CDR3 is 10 residues long. Deletions cut 6 bases from V and 8 bases from J, with 7 bases between.

In its sample, this clone was seen a few times. The chain joins TRBV7-2 to TRBJ2-5; 9 nucleotides line up with TRBD2. Germline V gives CDR1 SGHTA, CDR2 FQGNSA. The trim removed 1 base at V and 5 bases at J, leaving 2 bases unmatched. This CDR3 has 14 amino acids. The CDR3 bases are TGTGCCAGCAGCTTAGGCGCGGGAGGGGAGACCCAGTACTTC. Residues: CASSLGAGGETQYF.

CDR3 sequence (DNA): TGTGCCAGCGGGCTCTACGAGCAGTACTTC. It translates to CASGLYEQYF. The chain is built from TRBV7-9 and TRBJ2-7; D gene unclear. Trimming left V 8 bases short and J 3 bases short, with 5 bases between. The V gene's germline CDR1 is SEHNR and CDR2 FQNEAQ (reference sequence). The CDR3 sequence is 10 residues long.

This chain joins TRBV28 and TRBJ2-7; the match to TRBD1 covers 9 bases. This CDR3 comprises 15 residues. Germline V gene data show CDR1 as MDHEN and CDR2 as SYDVKM. Losses at the gene ends were 5 bases for V and 6 bases for J; bases not matched to a gene: 11. The CDR3 loop is CASSTGTGYFSEQYF. CDR3 nucleotides: TGTGCCAGCAGTACCGGGACAGGGTATTTCTCCGAGCAGTACTTC. Looking up the rest from reference TRBV28 and TRBJ2-7 gives the full variable domain: DVKVTQSSRYLVKRTGEKVFLECVQDMDHENMFWYRQDPGLGLRLIYFSYDVKMKEKGDIPEGYSVSREKKERFSLILESASTNQTSMYLCASSTGTGYFSEQYFGPGTRLTVT.

The rearrangement joins TRBV5-6 to TRBJ2-3; D remains unclear. The CDR3 runs to 15 residues. Germline CDR1 is SGHDT and CDR2 is YYEEEE. V lost 7 bases, J lost 4 bases, and 19 bases lay in between. As DNA, the CDR3 is TGTGCCAGCGGGCTTGGCTTAGTGGTGTCAGATACGCAGTATTTT. This translates into CASGLGLVVSDTQYF. Supplemented by reference TRBV5-6 and TRBJ2-3, the full variable domain reads DAGVTQSPTHLIKTRGQQVTLRCSPKSGHDTVSWYQQALGQGPQFIFQYYEEEERQRGNFPDRFSGHQFPNYSSELNVNALLLGDSALYLCASGLGLVVSDTQYFGPGTRLTVL.

This chain joins TRBV10-3 and TRBJ1-2; no reliable D call. Germline values: CDR1 ENHRY, CDR2 SYGVKD. Deletions cut 0 bases from V and 6 bases from J, with 8 bases between. This CDR3 spans 13 amino acids. The CDR3 protein is CAISESEGNGYTF. The DNA for the CDR3 is TGTGCCATCAGTGAGTCTGAGGGTAATGGCTACACCTTC.

This clone was detected only a few times. The chain has TRBV28 and TRBJ1-4; 11 positions match TRBD1. Germline-derived CDR1 and CDR2 are MDHEN and SYDVKM. The CDR3 contains 15 residues. Losses at the gene ends were 5 bases for V and 8 bases for J; bases not matched to a gene: 7. Written as DNA, the CDR3 is TGTGCCAGCAGTAAAAGGACAGGGGGCTTCGAAAAACTGTTTTTT. Amino acid sequence: CASSKRTGGFEKLFF.

This clone was counted between two and nine times. The chain joins TRBV19 to TRBJ2-7, with TRBD2 matching over 7 bases. Germline V lookup: CDR1 LNHDA, CDR2 SQIVND (reference sequence). With V trimmed by 5 bases and J by 4 bases, 11 bases remained unmatched. The CDR3 extends over 15 amino acids. CDR3 amino acids: CASSVAMRERYEQYF. CDR3 sequence (DNA): TGTGCCAGTAGTGTAGCTATGCGGGAGAGGTACGAGCAGTACTTC. The variable domain in full, with the rest retrieved from reference TRBV19 and TRBJ2-7, is DGGITQSPKYLFRKEGQNVTLSCEQNLNHDAMYWYRQDPGQGLRLIYYSQIVNDFQKGDIAEGYSVSREKKESFPLTVTSAQKNPTAFYLCASSVAMRERYEQYFGPGTRLTVT.

This clone was observed a handful of times. This rearrangement joins TRBV10-2 to TRBJ2-1; 10 bases align to TRBD2. There are 14 residues in the CDR3. The junction had 6 bases not matched to a gene; V was cut back by 6 bases and J by 7 bases. Germline-derived CDR1 and CDR2 are WSHSY and SAAADI. CDR3 sequence reads: CASRLAGAGNEQFF. Written as DNA, the CDR3 is TGCGCCAGCAGGCTAGCGGGAGCCGGTAATGAGCAGTTCTTC.

The rearrangement uses TRBV6-6 and TRBJ2-2; TRBD2 might be the D (5 bases). The CDR3 is made up of 13 amino acids. Trimming left V 7 bases short and J 1 base short, with 7 bases between. Germline lookup yields CDR1 MNHNY and CDR2 SVGAGI (reference sequence). This chain's CDR3 is CASKRENTGELFF. The CDR3 DNA follows: TGTGCCAGCAAGAGGGAGAACACCGGGGAGCTGTTTTTT.

This clone showed up just a few times. The chain uses TRBV28 and TRBJ2-5; a weak D match, TRBD2 (5 bases). Trimming cost V 6 bases and J 3 bases, with 17 bases left between them. CDR3 length: 15 amino acids. Germline assignment: CDR1 MDHEN and CDR2 SYDVKM. The CDR3 region is CASRREGWYEETQYF. CDR3 coding DNA: TGTGCCAGCAGAAGAGAGGGTTGGTATGAAGAGACCCAGTACTTC. Using reference TRBV28 and TRBJ2-5 for the parts outside the CDR3, the full variable domain is DVKVTQSSRYLVKRTGEKVFLECVQDMDHENMFWYRQDPGLGLRLIYFSYDVKMKEKGDIPEGYSVSREKKERFSLILESASTNQTSMYLCASRREGWYEETQYFGPGTRLLVL.